This T cell receptor (beta chain) derives from a study of blood T cell repertoires in COVID-19. Looking at the study overall: PBMCs, B-cell-depleted T cells, or T cells provided the cDNA or gDNA that made up the material.

Profiled with immunoSEQ multiplex PCR; TCRdb holds only in-frame clones, not every one. Altogether about 170,000 clones are present, 88% being singletons, with the ten largest covering more than 2%. Germline V gene data show CDR1 as SGHVS and CDR2 as FNYEAQ. This CDR3 has 14 residues. Trimming took off 5 bases at V and 9 bases at J, with 17 bases between the two ends. Sequencing input: peripheral blood. The receptor comes from a man aged 50 or older who had recovered from COVID-19. The V gene is TRBV7-6, the J gene TRBJ1-5; TRBD1 is a possible D gene (5 bases). This CDR3 reads CASSTIQGSGPQHF. The DNA of the CDR3 is TGTGCCAGCAGCACGATTCAGGGTTCCGGGCCCCAGCATTTT.